The next 17 T cell receptor beta chains were all read from a single sample in a study of blood T cell repertoires in COVID-19. TCRdb's copy holds only in-frame clones and misses some; the assay was immunoSEQ multiplex PCR. The sample has more than 250,000 clones, 75% to 90% seen once. Sequencing used peripheral blood. All receptors come from a man in his fifties or sixties who had recovered from COVID-19.

The V and J genes are TRBV9 and TRBJ2-7; TRBD2 is a possible D gene (6 bases). The CDR3 contains 15 residues. Germline CDR1 and CDR2: SGDLS and YYNGEE. V lost 4 bases and J lost 1, with 15 bases in between. The chain's CDR3 is CASSPGPAGSYEQYF. CDR3 bases: TGTGCCAGCAGCCCCGGACCCGCGGGATCCTACGAGCAGTACTTC. Variable domain in full (rest from reference TRBV9 and TRBJ2-7): DSGVTQTPKHLITATGQRVTLRCSPRSGDLSVYWYQQSLDQGLQFLIQYYNGEERAKGNILERFSAQQFPDLHSELNLSSLELGDSALYFCASSPGPAGSYEQYFGPGTRLTVT.

This chain links TRBV29-1 with TRBJ1-2; 9 nucleotides match TRBD1. Unmatched junction bases numbered 4, after V lost 3 bases and J lost 8 bases. CDR1 and CDR2 from the germline V gene are SQVTM and ANQGSEA. The CDR3 loop spans 12 amino acids. The CDR3: CSVETDRGGYTF. In nucleotides, the CDR3 is TGCAGCGTTGAGACCGACAGGGGGGGCTACACCTTC.

The chain recombines TRBV29-1 with TRBJ1-2, with TRBD1 matching over 12 bases. This CDR3 comprises 13 residues. The germline CDR1 and CDR2 sequences are SQVTM and ANQGSEA. V dropped 7 bases and J dropped 6; count of bases not matched to a gene: 6. CDR3 nucleotide sequence: TGCAGCGCCCCGGGACAGGGGGCGAATGGCTACACCTTC. Residues: CSAPGQGANGYTF. Supplemented by reference TRBV29-1 and TRBJ1-2, the full variable domain reads SAVISQKPSRDICQRGTSLTIQCQVDSQVTMMFWYRQQPGQSLTLIATANQGSEATYESGFVIDKFPISRPNLTFSTLTVSNMSPEDSSIYLCSAPGQGANGYTFGSGTRLTVV.

This chain links TRBV6-5 with TRBJ2-1, with 11 bases matching TRBD2. CDR3 size: 15 residues. Germline trimming cut 6 bases from V and 8 bases from J; bases unmatched to any gene: 9. Germline V lookup: CDR1 MNHEY, CDR2 SVGAGI. This chain's CDR3 is CASRVAGGLFDEQFF. CDR3 DNA sequence: TGTGCCAGCAGGGTAGCGGGGGGGCTTTTCGATGAGCAGTTCTTC.

This clone was picked up a small number of times. The same CDR3 arises from other DNA sequences in this sample as well. The chain links TRBV2 to TRBJ2-6; no clear D. Germline CDR1 and CDR2: SNHLY and FYNNEI. V lost 3 bases to trimming and J lost 2 bases, with 8 bases between them. The CDR3 totals 15 residues. The CDR3: CASSDWSAGANVLTF. DNA for the CDR3: TGTGCCAGCAGTGATTGGTCGGCTGGGGCCAACGTCCTGACTTTC.

This rearrangement joins TRBV28 to TRBJ2-7; tentatively, D is TRBD1 (6 bases). The CDR3 is 16 residues long. Trimming took 7 bases from V and 0 from J, leaving 19 bases between them. CDR1 and CDR2 (germline): MDHEN, SYDVKM. The CDR3 DNA reads TGTGCCAGCAATCCAAGCAGGGGAATCAGCTCCTACGAGCAGTACTTC. It yields the protein CASNPSRGISSYEQYF.

The chain carries TRBV4-2 and TRBJ2-3, with TRBD2 matching 12 bases. V lost 4 bases and J lost 2; bases outside the gene matches: 4. Germline CDR1 LGHNA, CDR2 YNFKEQ. The CDR3 spans 16 residues. The CDR3 DNA reads as TGTGCCAGCAGCCGTCGGACTAGCGGGGTCACAGATACGCAGTATTTT. Amino acids: CASSRRTSGVTDTQYF.

The J gene is TRBJ1-5, the V gene TRBV28, with 7 bases aligning to TRBD1. The ends lost 4 bases at V and 2 bases at J; junction bases unmatched: 5. The germline V gene encodes CDR1 MDHEN and CDR2 SYDVKM. The CDR3 has 15 residues. The CDR3 loop is CASSSRTGRNQPQHF. In DNA, the CDR3 is TGTGCCAGCAGTTCCAGGACAGGCCGCAATCAGCCCCAGCATTTT.

This rearrangement joins TRBV19 to TRBJ2-6; TRBD2 agrees at 7 bases. The V gene end was trimmed by 9 bases and the J gene end by 0 bases; junction bases not matched to a gene: 11. CDR1 is LNHDA, CDR2 SQIVND, per germline (reference sequence). This CDR3 contains 17 residues. In DNA form, the CDR3 reads TGTGCCAGCCGGGGGGTTCTTGGAAACTCTGGGGCCAACGTCCTGACTTTC. Its translation is CASRGVLGNSGANVLTF.

This clone was detected a few times. The rearrangement joins TRBV5-1 to TRBJ1-2, with a tentative D call TRBD1 (6 bases). The CDR3 totals 14 residues. Trimming removed 5 bases at V and 4 bases at J, with 15 bases between. Germline CDR1 and CDR2: SGHRS and YFSETQ. The CDR3 is CASRLGGGRYGYTF. DNA for the CDR3: TGCGCCAGCAGACTGGGGGGGGGCCGCTATGGCTACACCTTC.

The chain recombines TRBV12-3 or TRBV12-4 with TRBJ1-1; D remains ambiguous. The CDR3 runs 13 residues. V was pared by 3 bases and J by 0 bases, with 5 bases between. This CDR3 is CASSFLMNTEAFF. CDR3 bases: TGTGCCAGCAGTTTTTTAATGAACACTGAAGCTTTCTTT.

The gene calls are TRBV3-1 (or the pseudogene TRBV3-2) and TRBJ1-4; D is ambiguous. Per germline, CDR1 LGHDT and CDR2 YNNKEL (reference sequence). V was shortened by 5 bases and J by 14 bases, with 21 bases between the two germline ends. The CDR3 sequence is 14 residues long. CDR3 loop: CASSARGLPEFLFF. The CDR3 DNA reads as TGTGCCAGCAGCGCCCGAGGCTTGCCTGAGTTCCTGTTTTTT.

The chain employs TRBV5-5 and TRBJ1-6; TRBD1 agrees at 9 bases. This CDR3 is 15 amino acids long. The ends lost 0 bases at V and 9 bases at J; junction bases unmatched: 4. The germline gives CDR1 SGHKS, CDR2 YYEKEE (reference sequence). Here the CDR3 reads CASSLEGTGSSPLHF. CDR3 coding DNA: TGTGCCAGCAGCTTGGAGGGGACAGGGAGTTCACCCCTCCACTTT.

This clone was observed once. The chain is built from TRBV28 and TRBJ1-6; possible D gene TRBD1, 6 bases. CDR1 is MDHEN, CDR2 SYDVKM, per germline. The CDR3 loop spans 15 amino acids. V was shortened by 5 bases and J by 4 bases, with 12 bases between the two germline ends. CDR3 sequence reads: CASSIGQRYNSPLHF. DNA of the CDR3: TGTGCCAGCAGTATCGGACAGCGGTATAATTCACCCCTCCACTTT.

The genes are TRBV10-3 and TRBJ1-4; 7 bases are a match to TRBD1. Germline CDR1 reads ENHRY; CDR2 reads SYGVKD. The CDR3 runs 15 residues. V lost 3 bases, J lost 0 bases, and 1 base stayed unmatched. The CDR3 DNA sequence: TGTGCCATCAGTGATACAGGGGCAACTAATGAAAAACTGTTTTTT. Translation: CAISDTGATNEKLFF.

The J gene is TRBJ2-5, the V gene TRBV5-4; D might be TRBD1 (5 bases). Deletions cut 1 base from V and 1 base from J, with 8 bases between. The CDR3 loop spans 14 amino acids. Germline CDR1 and CDR2: SGHNT and YYREEE (reference sequence). The CDR3 nucleotides are TGTGCCAGCAGCTTGCAGGGCCCCCAAGAGACCCAGTACTTC. It encodes CASSLQGPQETQYF.

The V gene is TRBV6-5, the J gene TRBJ1-6, with D unresolved. The CDR3 contains 16 residues. V was trimmed by 0 bases and J by 7 bases, leaving 13 bases between them. Germline CDR1 is MNHEY and CDR2 is SVGAGI. The CDR3 bases are TGTGCCAGCAGTTACTCTGGGGTCCGGAGGAATTCACCCCTCCACTTT. This sequence encodes CASSYSGVRRNSPLHF.